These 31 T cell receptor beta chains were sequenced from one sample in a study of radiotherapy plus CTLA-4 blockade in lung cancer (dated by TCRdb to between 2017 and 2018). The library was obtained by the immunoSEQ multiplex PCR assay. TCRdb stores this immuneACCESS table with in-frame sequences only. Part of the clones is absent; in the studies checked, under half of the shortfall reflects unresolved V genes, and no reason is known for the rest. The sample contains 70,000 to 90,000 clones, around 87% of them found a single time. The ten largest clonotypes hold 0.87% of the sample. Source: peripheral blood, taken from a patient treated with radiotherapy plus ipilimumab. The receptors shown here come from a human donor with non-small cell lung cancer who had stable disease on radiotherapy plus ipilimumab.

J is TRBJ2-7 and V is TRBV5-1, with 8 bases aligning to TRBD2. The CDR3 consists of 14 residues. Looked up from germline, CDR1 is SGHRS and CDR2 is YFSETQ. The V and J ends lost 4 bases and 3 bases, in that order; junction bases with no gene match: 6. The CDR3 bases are TGCGCCAGCAGCCCGGGGAGCGGGAGCTACGAGCAGTACTTC. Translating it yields CASSPGSGSYEQYF.

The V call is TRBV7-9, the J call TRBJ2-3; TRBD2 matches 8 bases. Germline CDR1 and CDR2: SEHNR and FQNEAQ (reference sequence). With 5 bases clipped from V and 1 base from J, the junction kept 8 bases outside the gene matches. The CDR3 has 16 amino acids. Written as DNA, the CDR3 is TGTGCCAGCAGCCCTACGGGGGGGGTAGGCACAGATACGCAGTATTTT. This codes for CASSPTGGVGTDTQYF.

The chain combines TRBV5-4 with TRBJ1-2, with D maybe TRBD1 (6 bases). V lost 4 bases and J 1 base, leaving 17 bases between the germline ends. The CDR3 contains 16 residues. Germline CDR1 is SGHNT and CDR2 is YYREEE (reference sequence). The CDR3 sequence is CASSPGGTGHNYGYTF. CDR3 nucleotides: TGTGCCAGCAGCCCGGGAGGCACAGGGCATAACTATGGCTACACCTTC.

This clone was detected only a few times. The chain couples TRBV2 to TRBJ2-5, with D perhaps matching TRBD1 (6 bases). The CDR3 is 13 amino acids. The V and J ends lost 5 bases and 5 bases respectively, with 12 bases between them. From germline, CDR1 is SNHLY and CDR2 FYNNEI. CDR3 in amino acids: CASSRQVAETQYF. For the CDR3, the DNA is TGTGCCAGCAGTAGACAGGTAGCGGAGACCCAGTACTTC.

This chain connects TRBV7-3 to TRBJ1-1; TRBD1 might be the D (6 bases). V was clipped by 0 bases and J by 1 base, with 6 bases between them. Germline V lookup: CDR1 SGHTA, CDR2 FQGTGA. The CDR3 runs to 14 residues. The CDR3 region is CASSLTGQNTEAFF. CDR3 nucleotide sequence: TGTGCCAGCAGCTTAACGGGACAGAACACTGAAGCTTTCTTT.

DNA for the CDR3: TGTGCCAGCACCGAAGGGCAGATACAAGAGACCCAGTACTTC. Protein: CASTEGQIQETQYF. The chain couples TRBV2 to TRBJ2-5; D not certain. The V end was cut by 7 bases, the J end by 2 bases, with 14 bases between. From germline, CDR1 is SNHLY and CDR2 FYNNEI. The CDR3 runs 14 residues. The full variable domain, completed using reference TRBV2 and TRBJ2-5, is EPEVTQTPSHQVTQMGQEVILRCVPISNHLYFYWYRQILGQKVEFLVSFYNNEISEKSEIFDDQFSVERPDGSNFTLKIRSTKLEDSAMYFCASTEGQIQETQYFGPGTRLLVL.

Here the CDR3 DNA reads TGTGCCTGGAGCGGACAAGCCTACGAGCAGTACTTC. Protein sequence: CAWSGQAYEQYF. This sequence joins TRBV30 and TRBJ2-7; tentatively, D is TRBD1 (5 bases). The CDR3 is made up of 12 amino acids. Germline V CDR1 and CDR2: GTSNPN, SVGIG (reference sequence). Deletions cut 3 bases from V and 2 bases from J, with 8 bases between.

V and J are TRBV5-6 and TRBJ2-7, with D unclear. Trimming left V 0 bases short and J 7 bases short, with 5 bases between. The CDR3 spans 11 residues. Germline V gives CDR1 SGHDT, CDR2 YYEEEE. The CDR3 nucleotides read TGTGCCAGCAGCTTGGAAAGAGAGCAGTACTTC. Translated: CASSLEREQYF.

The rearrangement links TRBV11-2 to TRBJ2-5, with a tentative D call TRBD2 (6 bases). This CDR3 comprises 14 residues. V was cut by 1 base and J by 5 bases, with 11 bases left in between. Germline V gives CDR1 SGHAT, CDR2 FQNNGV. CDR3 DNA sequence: TGTGCCAGCAGCTTAGTTCGGGGGTTGGAGACCCAGTACTTC. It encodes CASSLVRGLETQYF.

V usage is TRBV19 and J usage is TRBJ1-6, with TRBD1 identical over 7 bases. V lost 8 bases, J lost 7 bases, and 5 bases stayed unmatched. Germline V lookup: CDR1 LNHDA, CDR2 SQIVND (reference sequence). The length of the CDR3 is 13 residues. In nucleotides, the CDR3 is TGTGCCAGTGGAGACAGGGTCAATTCACCCCTCCACTTT. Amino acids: CASGDRVNSPLHF.

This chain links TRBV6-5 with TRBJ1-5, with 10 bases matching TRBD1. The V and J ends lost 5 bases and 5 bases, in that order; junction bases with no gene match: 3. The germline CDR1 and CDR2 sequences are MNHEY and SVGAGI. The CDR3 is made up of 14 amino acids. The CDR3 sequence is CASSPDRGDQPQHF. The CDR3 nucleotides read TGTGCCAGCAGTCCGGACAGGGGGGATCAGCCCCAGCATTTT.

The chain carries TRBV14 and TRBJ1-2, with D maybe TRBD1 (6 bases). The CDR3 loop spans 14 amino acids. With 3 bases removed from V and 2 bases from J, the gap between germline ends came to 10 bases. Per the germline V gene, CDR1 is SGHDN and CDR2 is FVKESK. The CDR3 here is CASSHRGANYGYTF. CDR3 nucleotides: TGTGCCAGCAGCCATCGGGGGGCGAACTATGGCTACACCTTC.

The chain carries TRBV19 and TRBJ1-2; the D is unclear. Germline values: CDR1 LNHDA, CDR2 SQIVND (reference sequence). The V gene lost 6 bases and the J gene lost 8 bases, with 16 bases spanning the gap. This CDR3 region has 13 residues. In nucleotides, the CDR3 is TGTGCCAGTAGCGGGTCCTCGCGGCAAGGCTACACCTTC. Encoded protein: CASSGSSRQGYTF.

In DNA, the CDR3 is TGTGCCAGCAGCATTGCAGGGGCGGCAGATACGCAGTATTTT. This codes for CASSIAGAADTQYF. The rearrangement joins TRBV5-4 to TRBJ2-3; weak D call: TRBD1 (6 bases). Germline V gene sequence: CDR1 SGHNT, CDR2 YYREEE (reference sequence). V lost 4 bases and J lost 4, with 13 bases in between. This CDR3 has 14 residues. The full variable domain, completed using reference TRBV5-4 and TRBJ2-3, is ETGVTQSPTHLIKTRGQQVTLRCSSQSGHNTVSWYQQALGQGPQFIFQYYREEENGRGNFPPRFSGLQFPNYSSELNVNALELDDSALYLCASSIAGAADTQYFGPGTRLTVL.

The CDR3 is CASSLAGGKPYEQYF. Here the CDR3 DNA reads TGTGCCAGCAGCTTAGCCGGCGGAAAACCCTACGAGCAGTACTTC. The chain links TRBV7-9 to TRBJ2-7, with unresolved D. CDR3 length: 15 amino acids. V dropped 0 bases and J dropped 2 bases, with 11 bases sitting between them. Germline V gene data show CDR1 as SEHNR and CDR2 as FQNEAQ (reference sequence).

The DNA of the CDR3 is TGCAGCGGAGGACGGGCCACAGATACGCAGTATTTT. This translates into CSGGRATDTQYF. The chain recombines TRBV29-1 with TRBJ2-3, with D hard to call. Germline V gene sequence: CDR1 SQVTM, CDR2 ANQGSEA. Trimming left V 7 bases short and J 2 bases short, with 10 bases between. The CDR3 is 12 residues long.

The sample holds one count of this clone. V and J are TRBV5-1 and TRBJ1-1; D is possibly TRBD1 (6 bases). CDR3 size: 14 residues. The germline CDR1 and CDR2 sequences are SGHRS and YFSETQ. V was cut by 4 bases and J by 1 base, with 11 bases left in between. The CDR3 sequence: CASSPARGNTEAFF. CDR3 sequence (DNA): TGCGCCAGCAGCCCCGCCAGGGGGAACACTGAAGCTTTCTTT.

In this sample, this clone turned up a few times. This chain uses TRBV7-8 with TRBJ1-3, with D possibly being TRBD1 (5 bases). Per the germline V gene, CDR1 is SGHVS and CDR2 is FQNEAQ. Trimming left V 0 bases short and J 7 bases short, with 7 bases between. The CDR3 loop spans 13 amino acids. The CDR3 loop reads CASSLARANTIYF. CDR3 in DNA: TGTGCCAGCAGCTTAGCCAGGGCTAACACCATATATTTT. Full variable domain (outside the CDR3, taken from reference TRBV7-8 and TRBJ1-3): GAGVSQSPRYKVAKRGQDVALRCDPISGHVSLFWYQQALGQGPEFLTYFQNEAQLDKSGLPSDRFFAERPEGSVSTLKIQRTQQEDSAVYLCASSLARANTIYFGEGSWLTVV.

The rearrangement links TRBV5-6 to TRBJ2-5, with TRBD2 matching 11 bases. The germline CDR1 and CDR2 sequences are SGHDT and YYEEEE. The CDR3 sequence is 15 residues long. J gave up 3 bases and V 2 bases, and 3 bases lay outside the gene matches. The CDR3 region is CASSFGTSGKETQYF. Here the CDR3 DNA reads TGTGCCAGCAGCTTCGGGACTAGCGGAAAAGAGACCCAGTACTTC. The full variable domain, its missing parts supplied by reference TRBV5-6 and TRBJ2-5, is DAGVTQSPTHLIKTRGQQVTLRCSPKSGHDTVSWYQQALGQGPQFIFQYYEEEERQRGNFPDRFSGHQFPNYSSELNVNALLLGDSALYLCASSFGTSGKETQYFGPGTRLLVL.

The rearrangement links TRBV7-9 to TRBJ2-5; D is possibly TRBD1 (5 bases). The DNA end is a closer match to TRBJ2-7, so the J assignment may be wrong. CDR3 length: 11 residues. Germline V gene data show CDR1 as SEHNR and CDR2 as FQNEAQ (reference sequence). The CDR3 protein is CASQGNYEQYF. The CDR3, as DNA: TGTGCCAGCCAGGGAAACTACGAGCAGTACTTC.

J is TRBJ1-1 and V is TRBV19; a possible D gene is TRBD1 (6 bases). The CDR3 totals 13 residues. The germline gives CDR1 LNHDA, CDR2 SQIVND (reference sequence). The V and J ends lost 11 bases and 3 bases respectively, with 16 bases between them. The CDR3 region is CAVHRDGDTEAFF. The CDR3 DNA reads TGTGCCGTCCACAGGGATGGGGACACTGAAGCTTTCTTT. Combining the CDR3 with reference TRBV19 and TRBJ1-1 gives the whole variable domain DGGITQSPKYLFRKEGQNVTLSCEQNLNHDAMYWYRQDPGQGLRLIYYSQIVNDFQKGDIAEGYSVSREKKESFPLTVTSAQKNPTAFYLCAVHRDGDTEAFFGQGTRLTVV.

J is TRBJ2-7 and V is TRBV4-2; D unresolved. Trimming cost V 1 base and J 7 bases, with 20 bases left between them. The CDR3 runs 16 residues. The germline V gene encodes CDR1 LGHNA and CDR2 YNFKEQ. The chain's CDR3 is CASSQVEGQAPREQYF. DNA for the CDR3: TGTGCCAGCAGCCAAGTTGAAGGGCAGGCCCCTAGGGAGCAGTACTTC.

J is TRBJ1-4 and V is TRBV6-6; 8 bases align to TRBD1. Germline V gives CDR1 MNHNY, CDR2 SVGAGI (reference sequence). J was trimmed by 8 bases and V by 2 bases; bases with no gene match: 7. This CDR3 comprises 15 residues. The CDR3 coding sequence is TGTGCCAGCAGTTACGGGGGCAGGGGGCCGGAAAAACTGTTTTTT. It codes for CASSYGGRGPEKLFF.

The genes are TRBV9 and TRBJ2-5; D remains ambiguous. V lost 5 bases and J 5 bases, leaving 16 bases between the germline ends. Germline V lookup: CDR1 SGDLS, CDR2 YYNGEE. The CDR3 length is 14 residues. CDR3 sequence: CASSATTFRETQYF. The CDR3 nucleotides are TGTGCCAGCAGTGCTACTACCTTCCGGGAGACCCAGTACTTC.

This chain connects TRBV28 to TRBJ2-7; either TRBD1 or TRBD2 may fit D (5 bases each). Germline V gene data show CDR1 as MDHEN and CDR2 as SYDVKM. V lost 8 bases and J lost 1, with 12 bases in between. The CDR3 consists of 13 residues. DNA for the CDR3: TGTGCCAGCGAGGGACCTGATTCCTACGAGCAGTACTTC. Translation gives CASEGPDSYEQYF.

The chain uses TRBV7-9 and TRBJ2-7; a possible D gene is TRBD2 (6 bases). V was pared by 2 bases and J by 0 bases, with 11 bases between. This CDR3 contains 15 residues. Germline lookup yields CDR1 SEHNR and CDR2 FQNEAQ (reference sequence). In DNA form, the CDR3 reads TGTGCCAGCAGCTTACCCGGGACTTCCTCCTACGAGCAGTACTTC. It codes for CASSLPGTSSYEQYF.

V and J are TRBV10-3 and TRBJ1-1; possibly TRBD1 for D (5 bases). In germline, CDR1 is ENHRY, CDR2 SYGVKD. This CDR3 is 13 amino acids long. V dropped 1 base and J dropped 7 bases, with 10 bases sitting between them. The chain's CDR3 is CAISELGELEAFF. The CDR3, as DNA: TGTGCCATCAGTGAGTTGGGGGAACTTGAAGCTTTCTTT.

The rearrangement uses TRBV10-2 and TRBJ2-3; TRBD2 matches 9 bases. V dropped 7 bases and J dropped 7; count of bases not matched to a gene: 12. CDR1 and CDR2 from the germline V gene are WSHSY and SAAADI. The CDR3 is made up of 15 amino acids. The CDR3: CASILGAGGLNTQYF. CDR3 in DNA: TGCGCCAGCATCCTCGGGGCGGGGGGGCTTAATACGCAGTATTTT.

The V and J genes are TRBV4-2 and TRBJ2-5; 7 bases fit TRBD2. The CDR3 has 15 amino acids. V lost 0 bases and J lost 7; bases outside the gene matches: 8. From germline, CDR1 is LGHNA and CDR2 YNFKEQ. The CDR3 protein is CASSQDGEGRGTQYF. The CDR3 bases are TGTGCCAGCAGCCAAGACGGGGAGGGGCGGGGGACCCAGTACTTC.

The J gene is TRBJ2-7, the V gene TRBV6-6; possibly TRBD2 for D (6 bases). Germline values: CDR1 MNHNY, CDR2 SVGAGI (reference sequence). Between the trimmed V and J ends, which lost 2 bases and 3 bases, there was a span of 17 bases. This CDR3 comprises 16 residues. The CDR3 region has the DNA TGTGCCAGCAGTTACGCCCTCGCGGGGCCCCTCTACGAGCAGTACTTC. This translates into CASSYALAGPLYEQYF.

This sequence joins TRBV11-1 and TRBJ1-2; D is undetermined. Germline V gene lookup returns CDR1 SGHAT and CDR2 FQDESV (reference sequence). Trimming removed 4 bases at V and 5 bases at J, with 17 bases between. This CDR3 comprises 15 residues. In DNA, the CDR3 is TGTGCCAGCAGCTCCCCGGTGTGGGCACCGTATGGCTACACCTTC. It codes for CASSSPVWAPYGYTF. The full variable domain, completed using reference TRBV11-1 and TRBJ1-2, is EAEVAQSPRYKITEKSQAVAFWCDPISGHATLYWYRQILGQGPELLVQFQDESVVDDSQLPKDRFSAERLKGVDSTLKIQPAELGDSAMYLCASSSPVWAPYGYTFGSGTRLTVV.